The rows below give T cell receptor beta chains drawn from one sample of a study of control samples from healthy donors and cancer patients. Here immunoSEQ multiplex PCR was the method, and the copy in TCRdb shows in-frame clones only, minus some. This sample has roughly 95,000 clones, with roughly 90% found just once. The specimen sequenced was blood. Receptors were obtained from a human donor in good health. The donor label of this sample is uncertain. CDR3s include the opening cysteine and the closing phenylalanine or tryptophan. D genes are given only for firm matches. Expanded clones are given a class, and other clones once, few, many or no size at all.

>-|TRBJ1-2|TRBV11-2|-
TGTGCCAGCAGCTTACTTGCAGGGCGGGACTATGGCTACACCTTC
CASSLLAGRDYGYTF
>-|TRBJ2-2|TRBV6-2/TRBV6-3|-
TGTGCCAGCAGCCTCGACACGAACACCGGGGAGCTGTTTTTT
CASSLDTNTGELFF
>-|TRBJ2-1|TRBV14|-
TGTGCCAGCAGCCAAGGTCGCGCGGGGCCAGTTGAGCAGTTCTTC
CASSQGRAGPVEQFF
>-|TRBJ2-7|TRBV29-1|-
TGCAGCGTTGCAGGAACTGCCTACGAGCAGTACTTC
CSVAGTAYEQYF
>-|TRBJ2-3|TRBV24-1|-
TGTGCCACCAGTGAGGCTGGGGGAGGATCGATCACAGATACGCAGTATTTT
CATSEAGGGSITDTQYF
>-|TRBJ2-1|TRBV11-1|-
TGTGCCAGCAGCTTAGAACACAGTTCCTACAATGAGCAGTTCTTC
CASSLEHSSYNEQFF
>-|TRBJ1-2|TRBV5-1|-
TGCGCCAGCTCCAAGGACGGTACTAACTATGGCTACACCTTC
CASSKDGTNYGYTF
>-|TRBJ1-6|TRBV3-1/TRBV3-2|-
TGTGCCAGCAGCCAAGATTTGTTAGGCAGGGGAGTGAATTCACCCCTCCACTTT
CASSQDLLGRGVNSPLHF
>-|TRBJ1-1|TRBV14|-
TGTGCCAGCAGTCTGGACATGAACACTGAAGCTTTCTTT
CASSLDMNTEAFF
>-|TRBJ1-2|TRBV6-5|once
TGTGCCAGCAGTTACAAAGGTGTGGATGGCTACACCTTC
CASSYKGVDGYTF
>-|TRBJ1-1|TRBV3-1/TRBV3-2|-
TGTGCCAGCAGCCAAATCCAACCTGGCTTGTCTGACACTGAAGCTTTCTTT
CASSQIQPGLSDTEAFF
>TRBD2|TRBJ2-1|TRBV9|-
TGTGCCAGCAGCGCCCCCCGGGGGGGAACCTACAATGAGCAGTTCTTC
CASSAPRGGTYNEQFF
>-|TRBJ1-1|TRBV5-5|few
TGTGCCAGCAGCTTGGCCGTAGGGAGGACTGAAGCTTTCTTT
CASSLAVGRTEAFF
>-|TRBJ2-3|TRBV2|-
TGTGCCAGCAGGCAGTGGGTCCCAGATACGCAGTATTTT
CASRQWVPDTQYF